This record looks at one T cell receptor (beta chain) sequence and its context. Its antigen is unidentified. Germline-derived CDR1 and CDR2 are SQVTM and ANQGSEA. This CDR3 is 11 amino acids long. V was cut by 6 bases and J by 3 bases, with 9 bases left in between. The data stem from a study of T cells in Graves' hyperthyroidism and ophthalmopathy. Overall study results and limits: By a 13 V-J model, ophthalmopathy was set apart from stable hyperthyroidism. Also found in blood were most expanded thyroid clonotypes above 0.001.

Researchers took RNA transcripts and amplified the TCR beta CDR3 regions from them. HTBI primers were used for first-round RT-PCR of the TCR CDR3. TCRdb itself ran the multiplex PCR reads through MiXCR, one entry per CDR3 protein. The data contain hundreds of thousands of distinct CDR3 sequences, 20% of them seen just once; the ten biggest clones take up around 50%. Diagnosis rested on symptoms, serum thyroxine and TRAb, thyroid ultrasound, and orbital computed tomography. Input material: blood. The chain has TRBV29-1 and TRBJ2-7; D is undetermined. This receptor was taken from a man aged 35-49 years with Graves' ophthalmopathy. The chain's CDR3 is CSVSDGYEQYF. DNA for the CDR3: TGCAGCGTCTCCGACGGCTACGAGCAGTACTTC.